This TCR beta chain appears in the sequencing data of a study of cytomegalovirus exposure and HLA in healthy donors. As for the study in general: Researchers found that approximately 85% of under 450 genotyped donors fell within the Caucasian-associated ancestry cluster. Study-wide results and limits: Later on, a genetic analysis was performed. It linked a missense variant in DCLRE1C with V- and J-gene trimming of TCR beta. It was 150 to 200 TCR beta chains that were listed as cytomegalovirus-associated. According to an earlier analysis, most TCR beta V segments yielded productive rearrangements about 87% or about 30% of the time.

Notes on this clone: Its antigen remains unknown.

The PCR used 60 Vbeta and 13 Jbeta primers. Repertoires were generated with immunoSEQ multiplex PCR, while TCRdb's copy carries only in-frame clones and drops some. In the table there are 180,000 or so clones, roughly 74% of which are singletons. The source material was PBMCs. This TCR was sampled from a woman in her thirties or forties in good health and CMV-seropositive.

The CDR3 protein is CASSSQGTITEAFF. DNA of the CDR3: TGTGCCAGCAGTTCCCAGGGGACAATCACTGAAGCTTTCTTT. The V and J genes are TRBV2 and TRBJ1-1; D is possibly TRBD1 (6 bases). Per germline, CDR1 SNHLY and CDR2 FYNNEI. The CDR3 totals 14 residues. The germline V and J ends were trimmed by 5 bases and 4 bases, with 14 bases remaining between them.